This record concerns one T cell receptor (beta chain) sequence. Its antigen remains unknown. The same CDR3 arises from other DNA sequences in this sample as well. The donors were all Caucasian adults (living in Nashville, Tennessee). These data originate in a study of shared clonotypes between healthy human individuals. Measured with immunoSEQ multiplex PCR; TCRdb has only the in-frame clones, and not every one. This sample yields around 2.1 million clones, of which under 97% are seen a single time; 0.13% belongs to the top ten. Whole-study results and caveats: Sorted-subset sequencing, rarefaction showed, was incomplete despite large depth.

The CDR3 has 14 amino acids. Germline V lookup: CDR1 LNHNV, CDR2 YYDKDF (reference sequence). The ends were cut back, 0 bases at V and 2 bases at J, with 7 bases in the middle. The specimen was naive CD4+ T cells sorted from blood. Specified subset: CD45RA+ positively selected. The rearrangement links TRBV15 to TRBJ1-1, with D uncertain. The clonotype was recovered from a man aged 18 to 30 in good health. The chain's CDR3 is CATSREGYNTEAFF. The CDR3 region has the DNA TGTGCCACCAGCAGAGAGGGCTATAACACTGAAGCTTTCTTT.